This T cell receptor beta chain appears in the sequencing data of a study of circulating and synovial CD4+ cells in juvenile arthritis. Worth noting for this clone: What it binds is unknown.

Patients with active juvenile idiopathic arthritis donated these samples. TCRdb keeps only in-frame clones here, not all; method: immunoSEQ multiplex PCR. The data contain about 33,000 clones, about 95% of them singletons. CDR1 and CDR2 (germline): WNHNN, SYGVQD (reference sequence). The J segment lost 3 bases and the V segment lost 7 bases, leaving 4 bases of the junction unmatched. The CDR3 consists of 13 residues. Study conclusions and caveats: Diversity here was lower than in bulk blood CD4 cells. T cell genome counts differed by at least an order of magnitude between CPL and CD4 samples. Traditional Vbeta family usage analysis missed the pathogenic-like versus bulk difference.

Source material: CD4+ T cells from blood. The origin of this receptor is a human donor with juvenile idiopathic arthritis. The rearrangement links TRBV10-1 to TRBJ2-3; 7 nucleotides line up with TRBD2. CDR3 sequence (DNA): TGCGCCAGCACCGGGACTACGACAGATACGCAGTATTTT. Its protein is CASTGTTTDTQYF.